The 16 T cell receptor beta chains presented below share a single source sample, sequenced in a study of immune heterogeneity within non-small cell lung tumors. TCRs were amplified from 450 to 700 ng gDNA of bulk tumor per sample. Multiple widely separated biopsies were taken from each primary tumor at surgery. Untreated, newly diagnosed non-small cell lung cancer patients underwent curative surgery. TCR beta CDR3 was amplified by multiplex PCR using 32 V and 13 J primers. TCRdb used MiXCR to reprocess the multiplex PCR reads, holding one entry per CDR3 protein. The sample shows 4,700 or so distinct CDR3 sequences, about 23% of them seen only once. Sequenced material: lung tumor tissue. The receptor source for this set is a man in his 60s with non-small cell lung cancer.

The table lists this clonotype with a few counts. The chain joins TRBV3-1 to TRBJ2-7; TRBD1 aligns across 9 bases. With 5 bases clipped from V and 0 bases from J, the junction kept 5 bases outside the gene matches. The CDR3 covers 15 residues. Germline CDR1 reads LGHDT; CDR2 reads YNNKEL (reference sequence). CDR3 nucleotide sequence: TGTGCCAGCAGCTTTAGGGACAGGGTCTCCTACGAGCAGTACTTC. Amino acid sequence: CASSFRDRVSYEQYF.

With regard to this clonotype: A much larger clone is a single base away; this may be a read error. This chain links TRBV3-1 with TRBJ1-6, with TRBD1 matching 9 bases. Germline CDR1 reads LGHDT; CDR2 reads YNNKEL (reference sequence). The CDR3 is 15 residues long. J gave up 10 bases and V 7 bases, and 11 bases lay outside the gene matches. Written as DNA, the CDR3 is TGTGCCAGCATCCCCCCGGGACAGGGAGTGTCACCCCTCCACTTT. As protein: CASIPPGQGVSPLHF.

This chain connects TRBV19 to TRBJ1-2; D is unclear. V lost 5 bases to trimming and J lost 4 bases, with 8 bases between them. This CDR3 is 12 amino acids long. The germline CDR1 and CDR2 sequences are LNHDA and SQIVND (reference sequence). CDR3 nucleotides: TGTGCCAGTAGTTCCAGGACCTATGGCTACACCTTC. Amino acid sequence: CASSSRTYGYTF.

V gene TRBV28 combines with J gene TRBJ1-5, with TRBD1 matching over 8 bases. Germline CDR1 MDHEN, CDR2 SYDVKM. The V gene end was trimmed by 5 bases and the J gene end by 5 bases; junction bases not matched to a gene: 8. The CDR3 loop spans 15 amino acids. In nucleotides, the CDR3 is TGTGCCAGCAGTCTTGACAGGGGCGGTTATCAGCCCCAGCATTTT. Its protein product is CASSLDRGGYQPQHF.

The chain is built from TRBV28 and TRBJ1-4, with a possible D match to TRBD1 (6 bases). V was clipped by 4 bases and J by 14 bases, with 11 bases between them. The CDR3 covers 11 residues. Germline CDR1 reads MDHEN; CDR2 reads SYDVKM. The CDR3 DNA reads TGTGCCAGCAGTTCGCGGACAGATCTGTTTTTT. This sequence encodes CASSSRTDLFF.

In regard to this clonotype: This clone may be a read error of a much larger clone one base away. This chain joins TRBV19 and TRBJ2-3; 13 positions match TRBD2. This CDR3 region has 15 residues. The germline V gene has CDR1 LNHDA and CDR2 SQIVND (reference sequence). Here the CDR3 reads CVSTTSGGVRDTQYF. CDR3 bases: TGTGTCAGTACCACTAGCGGGGGGGTACGGGATACGCAGTATTTT.

The gene calls are TRBV7-3 and TRBJ2-5; tentative D call: TRBD2 (5 bases). Germline CDR1 reads SGHTA; CDR2 reads FQGTGA. Trimming removed 2 bases from V and 3 bases from J, with 7 bases in between. The CDR3 loop spans 13 amino acids. CDR3 loop: CASSLRREETQYF. The CDR3 DNA sequence: TGTGCCAGCAGCTTACGGCGGGAAGAGACCCAGTACTTC.

This clonotype is judged medium-sized (0.01 to 0.1%). This sequence joins TRBV30 and TRBJ2-7; tentatively, D is TRBD1 or TRBD2 (6 bases each). This CDR3 has 14 amino acids. Germline V gives CDR1 GTSNPN, CDR2 SVGIG (reference sequence). With 2 bases removed from V and 2 bases from J, the gap between germline ends came to 13 bases. CDR3 sequence: CAWSHGGLTYEQYF. The CDR3 DNA is TGTGCCTGGAGTCACGGGGGCTTAACCTACGAGCAGTACTTC.

By share of the sample, this clonotype is medium-sized. This chain connects TRBV13 to TRBJ1-1; D remains ambiguous. V was pared by 5 bases and J by 4 bases, with 8 bases between. The germline CDR1 and CDR2 sequences are PRHDT and FYEKMQ (reference sequence). This CDR3 spans 12 amino acids. Here the CDR3 reads CASSQEATEAFF. The DNA for the CDR3 is TGTGCCAGCAGCCAAGAGGCCACTGAAGCTTTCTTT.

About this clonotype: This is likely a read error, given that the CDR3 carries no conserved phenylalanine or tryptophan at its end. V usage is TRBV27 and J usage is TRBJ2-6, with D unclear. Trimming took off 4 bases at V and 2 bases at J, with 3 bases between the two ends. CDR3 length equals 13 residues. Germline lookup yields CDR1 MNHEY and CDR2 SMNVEV (reference sequence). CDR3 residues: CASSSTGANVLTI. CDR3 in DNA: TGTGCCAGCAGTTCGACTGGGGCCAACGTCCTGACTATC.

This sequence joins TRBV10-2 and TRBJ1-6; unclear D gene. The CDR3 length is 13 residues. The germline CDR1 and CDR2 sequences are WSHSY and SAAADI. V was shortened by 6 bases and J by 9 bases, with 12 bases between the two germline ends. DNA for the CDR3: TGCGCCAGCAGCGACCCGGACGGTTCACCCCTCCACTTT. Encoded protein: CASSDPDGSPLHF.

This clonotype is labeled as medium-sized. The chain uses TRBV24-1 and TRBJ2-1; 12 bases agree with TRBD2. With V trimmed by 4 bases and J by 6 bases, 6 bases remained unmatched. Germline CDR1 reads KGHDR; CDR2 reads SFDVKD. The CDR3 length is 16 residues. CDR3 in amino acids: CATSDLGLAGSNEQFF. As DNA, the CDR3 is TGTGCCACCAGTGACCTTGGACTAGCGGGGTCCAATGAGCAGTTCTTC.

This clonotype was picked up a small number of times. A much larger clone sits a single nucleotide away, making a read error possible. The CDR3 loop reads CAGSQEQPPNSPLHF. DNA of the CDR3: TGCGCCGGCAGCCAAGAACAACCACCCAATTCACCCCTCCACTTT. The V and J genes are TRBV4-3 and TRBJ1-6, with D hard to call. This CDR3 is built from 15 residues. Germline V CDR1 and CDR2: LGHNA, YSLEER.

This clonotype was found a few times. V is TRBV27 and J is TRBJ1-1, with D perhaps matching TRBD1 (6 bases). Per the germline V gene, CDR1 is MNHEY and CDR2 is SMNVEV (reference sequence). Trimming removed 0 bases from V and 1 base from J, with 9 bases in between. The CDR3 extends over 15 amino acids. CDR3 nucleotide sequence: TGTGCCAGCAGTTTATCCGTGACAGGGAACACTGAAGCTTTCTTT. This sequence encodes CASSLSVTGNTEAFF.

The chain links TRBV6-9 to TRBJ2-5; 12 nucleotides agree with TRBD2. J was trimmed by 5 bases and V by 4 bases; bases with no gene match: 8. The CDR3 is made up of 16 amino acids. The germline CDR1 and CDR2 sequences are MNHGY and SVAAGI. This CDR3 reads CASSSGLAGGLETQYF. The CDR3 DNA follows: TGTGCCAGCAGTTCCGGTCTAGCGGGAGGGTTGGAGACCCAGTACTTC.

This clonotype is judged medium-sized. The chain carries TRBV19 and TRBJ1-5, with D unclear. Germline V gene data show CDR1 as LNHDA and CDR2 as SQIVND (reference sequence). The V and J ends lost 8 bases and 4 bases respectively, with 9 bases between them. CDR3 length: 12 amino acids. CDR3 DNA: TGTGCCAGTGCAGGTGCAAATCAGCCCCAGCATTTT. Translating it yields CASAGANQPQHF.